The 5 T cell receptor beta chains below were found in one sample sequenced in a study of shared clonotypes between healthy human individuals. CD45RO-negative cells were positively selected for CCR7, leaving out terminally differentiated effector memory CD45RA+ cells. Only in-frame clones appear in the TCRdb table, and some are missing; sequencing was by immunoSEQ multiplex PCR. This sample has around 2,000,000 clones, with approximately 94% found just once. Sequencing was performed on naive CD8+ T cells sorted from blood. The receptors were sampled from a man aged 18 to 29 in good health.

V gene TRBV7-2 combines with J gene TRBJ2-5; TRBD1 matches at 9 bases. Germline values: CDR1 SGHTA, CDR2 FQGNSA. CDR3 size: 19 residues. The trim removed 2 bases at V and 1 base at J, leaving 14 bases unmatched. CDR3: CASSLRGQGIAYFQETQYF. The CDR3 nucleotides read TGTGCCAGCAGCTTAAGGGGACAGGGAATTGCTTACTTCCAAGAGACCCAGTACTTC.

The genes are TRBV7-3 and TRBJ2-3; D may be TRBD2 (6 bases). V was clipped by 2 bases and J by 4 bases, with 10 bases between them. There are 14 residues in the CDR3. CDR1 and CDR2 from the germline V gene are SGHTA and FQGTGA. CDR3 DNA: TGTGCCAGCAGCTTAGCCGGAGGGTCAGATACGCAGTATTTT. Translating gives CASSLAGGSDTQYF.

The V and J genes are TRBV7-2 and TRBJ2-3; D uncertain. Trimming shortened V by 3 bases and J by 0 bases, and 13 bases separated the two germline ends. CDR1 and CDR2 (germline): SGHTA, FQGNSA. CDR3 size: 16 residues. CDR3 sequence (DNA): TGTGCCAGCAGCTTTGTTCCTGGTTCGAGCACAGATACGCAGTATTTT. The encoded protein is CASSFVPGSSTDTQYF. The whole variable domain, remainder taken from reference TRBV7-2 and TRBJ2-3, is GAGVSQSPSNKVTEKGKDVELRCDPISGHTALYWYRQSLGQGLEFLIYFQGNSAPDKSGLPSDRFSAERTGGSVSTLTIQRTQQEDSAVYLCASSFVPGSSTDTQYFGPGTRLTVL.

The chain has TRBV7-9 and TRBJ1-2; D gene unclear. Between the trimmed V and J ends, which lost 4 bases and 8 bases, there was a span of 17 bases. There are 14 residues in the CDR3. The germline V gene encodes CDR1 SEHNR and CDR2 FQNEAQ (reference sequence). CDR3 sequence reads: CASSSSETAEGYTF. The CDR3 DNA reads TGTGCCAGCAGCTCCAGCGAAACGGCGGAAGGCTACACCTTC. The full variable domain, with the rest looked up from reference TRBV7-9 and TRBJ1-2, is DTGVSQNPRHKITKRGQNVTFRCDPISEHNRLYWYRQTLGQGPEFLTYFQNEAQLEKSRLLSDRFSAERPKGSFSTLEIQRTEQGDSAMYLCASSSSETAEGYTFGSGTRLTVV.

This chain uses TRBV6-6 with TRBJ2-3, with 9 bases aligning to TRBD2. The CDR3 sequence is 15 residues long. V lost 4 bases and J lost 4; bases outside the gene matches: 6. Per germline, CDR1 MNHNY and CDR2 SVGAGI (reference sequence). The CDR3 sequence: CASSSRGGGADTQYF. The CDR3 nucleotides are TGTGCCAGCAGTTCCCGGGGCGGGGGGGCAGATACGCAGTATTTT.